This passage covers 21 T cell receptor beta chains from one sample sequenced in a study of cytomegalovirus exposure and HLA in healthy donors. The PCR used 60 Vbeta and 13 Jbeta primers. The protocol was immunoSEQ multiplex PCR, while the TCRdb copy is restricted to in-frame clones and leaves out a portion. The sample consists of 75,000 to 95,000 clones, roughly 78% of them appearing once. Material for sequencing was PBMCs. These receptors all come from a male donor in good health and CMV-seropositive.

V and J are TRBV25-1 and TRBJ1-2; the D is unclear. The CDR3 totals 15 residues. V was shortened by 1 base and J by 8 bases, with 17 bases between the two germline ends. Germline CDR1 reads MGHDK; CDR2 reads SYGVNS. In DNA, the CDR3 is TGTGCCAGCAGTGAATCGCTAGTGGCGGGCTTCGGCTACACCTTC. Protein sequence: CASSESLVAGFGYTF.

This sequence joins TRBV7-8 and TRBJ1-5, with a tentative D call TRBD1 (5 bases). The length of the CDR3 is 13 residues. Germline loops: CDR1 SGHVS, CDR2 FQNEAQ. The V end lost 5 bases, the J end lost 5 bases, and 10 bases lay between the germline ends. Written as DNA, the CDR3 is TGTGCCAGCAGCGCCGGGGGGGATCAGCCCCAGCATTTT. This translates into CASSAGGDQPQHF.

This sequence joins TRBV30 and TRBJ2-2; TRBD1 matches at 12 bases. Germline CDR1 and CDR2: GTSNPN and SVGIG (reference sequence). The length of the CDR3 is 15 residues. The V segment lost 3 bases and the J segment 2 bases; nucleotides outside the gene matches: 1. Here the CDR3 DNA reads TGTGCCTGGAGGGGACAGGGGGCTAACACCGGGGAGCTGTTTTTT. Its protein is CAWRGQGANTGELFF.

CDR3 amino acids: CASSLSGGEQFF. CDR3 sequence (DNA): TGCGCCAGCAGCTTGTCAGGGGGCGAGCAGTTCTTC. V usage is TRBV5-1 and J usage is TRBJ2-1, with 8 bases matching TRBD1. The CDR3 totals 12 residues. Germline V gene data show CDR1 as SGHRS and CDR2 as YFSETQ. V lost 1 base and J lost 10; bases outside the gene matches: 1.

The chain is built from TRBV2 and TRBJ2-7; 9 bases agree with TRBD1. The germline gives CDR1 SNHLY, CDR2 FYNNEI. V lost 9 bases and J lost 6; bases outside the gene matches: 3. CDR3 length: 11 residues. CDR3 nucleotides: TGTGCCAGGGGGACAGGGATCGAGCAGTACTTC. It translates to CARGTGIEQYF. Full variable domain (remainder filled in from reference TRBV2 and TRBJ2-7): EPEVTQTPSHQVTQMGQEVILRCVPISNHLYFYWYRQILGQKVEFLVSFYNNEISEKSEIFDDQFSVERPDGSNFTLKIRSTKLEDSAMYFCARGTGIEQYFGPGTRLTVT.

Worth noting for this clone: This specimen includes other DNA sequences encoding the same CDR3. The CDR3 is CAWSVPAGDTDTQYF. The DNA for the CDR3 is TGTGCCTGGAGTGTACCAGCGGGGGACACAGATACGCAGTATTTT. The chain employs TRBV30 and TRBJ2-3; 8 positions match TRBD2. The ends lost 0 bases at V and 2 bases at J; junction bases unmatched: 4. CDR3 length: 15 residues. From germline, CDR1 is GTSNPN and CDR2 SVGIG (reference sequence).

The chain combines TRBV12-5 with TRBJ2-5; D remains ambiguous. Germline lookup yields CDR1 LGHNT and CDR2 FRNRAP. The CDR3 has 12 amino acids. With 6 bases removed from V and 2 bases from J, the gap between germline ends came to 7 bases. This chain's CDR3 is CASGLRQETQYF. The CDR3 coding sequence is TGTGCTAGTGGCCTTCGGCAAGAGACCCAGTACTTC.

The CDR3 nucleotides read TGTGCCAGCAGGATAGGTCGGGGGGATAAAAACATTCAGTACTTC. Its protein is CASRIGRGDKNIQYF. The V call is TRBV6-1, the J call TRBJ2-4; 7 nucleotides line up with TRBD2. The CDR3 is 15 amino acids. The V and J ends lost 6 bases and 4 bases, in that order; junction bases with no gene match: 9. Germline V gives CDR1 MNHNS, CDR2 SASEGT.

The chain has TRBV2 and TRBJ2-7; a weak D match, TRBD1 (6 bases). V dropped 5 bases and J dropped 6 bases, with 17 bases sitting between them. The CDR3 is 14 amino acids. The germline gives CDR1 SNHLY, CDR2 FYNNEI. The CDR3 reads CASSRTDGLGEQYF. The CDR3 DNA sequence: TGTGCCAGCAGTCGGACAGACGGATTAGGCGAGCAGTACTTC.

The rearrangement uses TRBV5-1 and TRBJ2-3; perhaps TRBD1 as D (6 bases). Between the trimmed V and J ends, which lost 5 bases and 0 bases, there was a span of 10 bases. Germline V gives CDR1 SGHRS, CDR2 YFSETQ. The CDR3 runs 14 residues. For the CDR3, the DNA is TGCGCCAGCAGAGGGGGAGCTAGCACAGATACGCAGTATTTT. Amino acids: CASRGGASTDTQYF.

The chain carries TRBV5-4 and TRBJ1-1, with 7 nucleotides matching TRBD1. The CDR3 loop spans 14 amino acids. Germline-derived CDR1 and CDR2 are SGHNT and YYREEE (reference sequence). Unmatched junction bases numbered 6, after V lost 7 bases and J lost 0 bases. The CDR3 sequence is CASVGQPMNTEAFF. CDR3 sequence (DNA): TGTGCCAGCGTGGGACAGCCGATGAACACTGAAGCTTTCTTT.

This chain uses TRBV5-1 with TRBJ1-1, with D perhaps TRBD1 (5 bases). The V gene's germline CDR1 is SGHRS and CDR2 YFSETQ. The CDR3 extends over 14 amino acids. The germline V and J ends were trimmed by 3 bases and 0 bases, with 9 bases remaining between them. This chain's CDR3 is CASSSGNMNTEAFF. The CDR3 DNA reads as TGCGCCAGCAGCTCAGGGAACATGAACACTGAAGCTTTCTTT.

The chain is built from TRBV5-4 and TRBJ1-1, with D hard to call. Germline V CDR1 and CDR2: SGHNT, YYREEE (reference sequence). The CDR3 runs 14 residues. The germline V and J ends were trimmed by 2 bases and 1 base, with 9 bases remaining between them. The CDR3 bases are TGTGCCAGCAGCTTTCTTCAGAAGAACACTGAAGCTTTCTTT. Its translation: CASSFLQKNTEAFF.

The chain joins TRBV6-1 to TRBJ2-7; weak D call: TRBD2 (5 bases). The length of the CDR3 is 14 residues. From germline, CDR1 is MNHNS and CDR2 SASEGT. V dropped 3 bases and J dropped 9 bases, with 18 bases sitting between them. In nucleotides, the CDR3 is TGTGCCAGCAGTGATAGGGCGGGTCCCTGGGCGCAGTACTTC. This sequence encodes CASSDRAGPWAQYF.

The chain uses TRBV7-9 and TRBJ2-3; TRBD2 agrees at 8 bases. Germline loops: CDR1 SEHNR, CDR2 FQNEAQ (reference sequence). V was pared by 5 bases and J by 0 bases, with 1 base of the junction left unmatched. CDR3 size: 14 residues. The DNA of the CDR3 is TGTGCCAGCAGCGCTAGCGGGAGCACAGATACGCAGTATTTT. Protein sequence: CASSASGSTDTQYF.

The gene calls are TRBV29-1 and TRBJ2-3; 8 nucleotides align to TRBD1. This CDR3 is built from 14 residues. The V gene end was trimmed by 5 bases and the J gene end by 5 bases; junction bases not matched to a gene: 9. Germline CDR1 is SQVTM and CDR2 is ANQGSEA. The CDR3: CSVIPTGARDTQYF. The CDR3 DNA is TGCAGCGTTATTCCGACAGGGGCACGAGATACGCAGTATTTT.

The chain is built from TRBV7-3 and TRBJ2-5, with 11 bases aligning to TRBD2. The germline gives CDR1 SGHTA, CDR2 FQGTGA. The CDR3 has 16 amino acids. The junction had 12 bases not matched to a gene; V was cut back by 7 bases and J by 5 bases. CDR3 DNA: TGTGCCAGCACCTTTCCTAGCGGGGGGAGAAGGGAGACCCAGTACTTC. It yields the protein CASTFPSGGRRETQYF.

The chain employs TRBV6-4 and TRBJ2-7; D is possibly TRBD2 (6 bases). The CDR3 runs 14 residues. V lost 7 bases and J 1 base, leaving 14 bases between the germline ends. Per the germline V gene, CDR1 is MRHNA and CDR2 is SNTAGT. The CDR3 is CASTQSSESYEQYF. The CDR3 DNA is TGTGCCAGCACCCAGTCTAGCGAATCCTACGAGCAGTACTTC.

The chain uses TRBV30 and TRBJ1-6, with a possible D match to TRBD1 (6 bases). The ends were cut back, 3 bases at V and 9 bases at J, with 12 bases in the middle. The CDR3 covers 13 residues. Germline assignment: CDR1 GTSNPN and CDR2 SVGIG (reference sequence). The CDR3 loop reads CAWRLGGGSPLHF. DNA of the CDR3: TGTGCCTGGAGGTTAGGGGGGGGTTCACCCCTCCACTTT.

This sequence joins TRBV2 and TRBJ2-5, with a possible D match to TRBD2 (6 bases). The CDR3 length is 13 residues. The V and J ends lost 4 bases and 5 bases respectively, with 11 bases between them. The germline CDR1 and CDR2 sequences are SNHLY and FYNNEI. The DNA for the CDR3 is TGTGCCAGCAGTGGGTCGGGGAGGGAGACCCAGTACTTC. It codes for CASSGSGRETQYF.

This sequence joins TRBV25-1 and TRBJ2-7, with TRBD1 matching 7 bases. Germline V gene lookup returns CDR1 MGHDK and CDR2 SYGVNS. This CDR3 region has 11 residues. Germline trimming cut 8 bases from V and 2 bases from J; bases unmatched to any gene: 0. The CDR3 DNA reads as TGTGCCAGCGGACAGGCCTACGAGCAGTACTTC. It translates to CASGQAYEQYF.